This T cell receptor (beta chain) was recorded in a study of T cells in narcolepsy. The CDR3 is 13 residues long. Deletions cut 3 bases from V and 7 bases from J, with 10 bases between. The germline CDR1 and CDR2 sequences are SGHVS and FQNEAQ. Details on this clone: The antigen is unknown.

TCRdb keeps only in-frame clones here, not all; method: immunoSEQ multiplex PCR. The sample yields fewer than 15,000 clones, about 89% seen once. General study results and limits: No autoreactive T cell clone sequences appeared in some memory CD4+ repertoires. HCRT-specific and TRIB2-specific autoreactive clonotypes appeared among same-patient CSF and blood CD4+ clonotypes.

The sequencing input was CD45RA- memory CD4+ T cells from PBMCs. The TCR originated in a human donor with narcolepsy. The chain couples TRBV7-8 to TRBJ2-1; a possible D gene is TRBD2 (5 bases). In DNA, the CDR3 is TGTGCCAGCAGCTTTAGAGGGCAGAATGAGCAGTTCTTC. Residues: CASSFRGQNEQFF.